These 3 T cell receptor beta chains share one sample of origin, sequenced in a study of tumor-infiltrating lymphocytes in oesophageal squamous cell carcinoma. TCRdb ran MiXCR on the PCR reads and lists one entry per CDR3 protein. The sample has about 10,000 distinct CDR3 sequences, around 56% seen once. The material sequenced was esophageal tumor tissue. The receptors come from a male donor with esophageal squamous cell carcinoma.

This clonotype was recorded many times. The chain is built from TRBV19 and TRBJ2-5; D is unclear. V shed 1 base and J shed 5 bases, with 11 bases lying between them. CDR1 is LNHDA, CDR2 SQIVND, per germline (reference sequence). CDR3 size: 14 residues. CDR3 in DNA: TGTGCCAGTAGTATAGGGGTCGGAATGGAGACCCAGTACTTC. This translates into CASSIGVGMETQYF.

This clonotype was counted once. The CDR3 coding sequence is TGTGCCAGCAGCACAGTCGGACTAGTAAATGAGCAGTTCTTC. Translating it yields CASSTVGLVNEQFF. This chain uses TRBV7-2 with TRBJ2-4; TRBD2 matches at 7 bases. The assigned J gene may be wrong: the sequence end matches TRBJ2-1 better. The CDR3 covers 14 residues. Germline V gene sequence: CDR1 SGHTA, CDR2 FQGNSA.

This chain connects TRBV6-5 to TRBJ2-3; 10 bases line up with TRBD2. The V segment lost 5 bases and the J segment 4 bases; nucleotides outside the gene matches: 6. Germline V gene lookup returns CDR1 MNHEY and CDR2 SVGAGI. The CDR3 has 15 residues. The CDR3 bases are TGTGCCAGCAGTGAATCTAGCGGGGGATCAGATACGCAGTATTTT. This codes for CASSESSGGSDTQYF.